These 11 T cell receptor beta chains were all obtained from the same sample, sequenced in a study of Graves' ophthalmopathy and Graves' hyperthyroidism. Investigators amplified TCR beta CDR3 regions from RNA transcripts. A first-round RT-PCR used HTBI primers, followed by a second-round multiplex PCR. TCRdb re-called the multiplex PCR reads through MiXCR, storing one row per CDR3 protein. Counted here are approximately 540,000 distinct CDR3 sequences, less than 40% occurring once; the ten biggest clones make up approximately 4.1%. Sequencing was performed on peripheral blood or thyroid tissue (not recorded which). These receptors all come from an adult man with Graves' hyperthyroidism.

The rearrangement uses TRBV12-3 or TRBV12-4 and TRBJ2-5; 8 nucleotides agree with TRBD1. This CDR3 comprises 15 residues. With V trimmed by 10 bases and J by 2 bases, 12 bases remained unmatched. The CDR3 protein is CAISEGTGLQETQYF. The CDR3 region has the DNA TGTGCCATCAGCGAAGGGACAGGTCTACAAGAGACCCAGTACTTC.

This clonotype showed up many times. The chain uses TRBV15 and TRBJ2-5; D ambiguous. The ends were cut back, 0 bases at V and 2 bases at J, with 10 bases in the middle. CDR1 and CDR2 from the germline V gene are LNHNV and YYDKDF (reference sequence). This CDR3 has 15 residues. The CDR3 region has the DNA TGTGCCACCAGCAGAGATCGGTCAGTTCAAGAGACCCAGTACTTC. This gives the protein CATSRDRSVQETQYF.

This clonotype was observed at least ten times. The chain joins TRBV29-1 to TRBJ1-4; no clear D. The CDR3 loop spans 17 amino acids. The V and J ends lost 0 bases and 0 bases respectively, with 14 bases between them. CDR1 is SQVTM, CDR2 ANQGSEA, per germline. In DNA, the CDR3 is TGCAGCGTTGAAGATTTTATGGGGATTTCAACTAATGAAAAACTGTTTTTT. It codes for CSVEDFMGISTNEKLFF.

This clonotype was observed many times. V and J are TRBV6-1 and TRBJ1-1; D is undetermined. CDR3 length: 13 residues. The V end lost 6 bases, the J end lost 0 bases, and 8 bases lay between the germline ends. Germline V gives CDR1 MNHNS, CDR2 SASEGT. The CDR3 DNA reads as TGTGCCAGCAGAAGGAAGTTGAACACTGAAGCTTTCTTT. It translates to CASRRKLNTEAFF.

The table lists this clonotype with a few counts. A much larger clone sits a single nucleotide away, making a read error possible. The V call is TRBV25-1, the J call TRBJ2-2, with D possibly called TRBD1 or TRBD2 (5 bases each). CDR1 is MGHDK and CDR2 is SYGVNS in the germline V gene. The CDR3 totals 14 residues. Here the CDR3 DNA reads TGTGCCAGCAGTGACTTCCGGGGCACCGGGGAGCTGTCTTTT. Its translation: CASSDFRGTGELSF. The variable domain in full, with the rest retrieved from reference TRBV25-1 and TRBJ2-2, is EADIYQTPRYLVIGTGKKITLECSQTMGHDKMYWYQQDPGMELHLIHYSYGVNSTEKGDLSSESTVSRIRTEHFPLTLESARPSHTSQYLCASSDFRGTGELSFGEGSRLTVL.

The sample holds a few counts of this clonotype. The chain has TRBV6-5 and TRBJ1-4; the D is unclear. V lost 5 bases and J lost 8, with 9 bases in between. The CDR3 contains 12 residues. CDR1 MNHEY and CDR2 SVGAGI come from the germline V gene. CDR3 in amino acids: CASSRGREKLFF. The CDR3, as DNA: TGTGCCAGCAGTCGAGGGCGAGAAAAACTGTTTTTT.

Worth noting for this clonotype: Possible read error: a much larger clone is one base away. This sequence joins TRBV10-3 and TRBJ2-7; D may be TRBD1 (5 bases). The CDR3 loop spans 14 amino acids. The V gene's germline CDR1 is ENHRY and CDR2 SYGVKD. Trimming removed 5 bases from V and 0 bases from J, with 11 bases in between. CDR3: CAISYAGISYEQYF. In nucleotides, the CDR3 is TGTGCCATCAGTTATGCAGGGATCTCCTACGAGCAGTACTTC.

This clonotype was found once. The genes are TRBV6-6 and TRBJ2-7; TRBD2 aligns across 7 bases. V gave up 4 bases and J gave up 11 bases; unmatched junction bases: 8. The CDR3 spans 12 residues. CDR1 and CDR2 from the germline V gene are MNHNY and SVGAGI (reference sequence). The DNA for the CDR3 is TGTGCCAGCAGTTGGTGGTCGAGCGGGGAGTACTTC. It translates to CASSWWSSGEYF.

A word on this clonotype: A much larger clone lies a single base off, so this may be a read error. CDR3 sequence (DNA): TGTGCCAGCAGCTTAAGTTTCGGGCAGAGCTCTGAAGCTTTCTTT. Translation: CASSLSFGQSSEAFF. The V and J genes are TRBV11-2 and TRBJ1-1; D is ambiguous. Germline-derived CDR1 and CDR2 are SGHAT and FQNNGV. The germline V and J ends were trimmed by 2 bases and 6 bases, with 16 bases remaining between them. The CDR3 covers 15 residues.

As for this clonotype: Likely a read error: the CDR3 ends without its conserved phenylalanine or tryptophan. Because the CDR3's place on the DNA is in doubt, the DNA is left out and the CDR3 is given as listed by TCRdb. The V and J genes are TRBV20-1 and TRBJ1-6. Per germline, CDR1 DFQATT and CDR2 SNEGSKA (reference sequence). A total of 10 residues make up the CDR3, ends included. CDR3 protein: CSASGDTSHI.

The chain couples TRBV24-1 to TRBJ1-2; D perhaps matches TRBD1 (6 bases). Trimming pared 7 bases from V and 8 bases from J, leaving 13 bases between. Germline V gene lookup returns CDR1 KGHDR and CDR2 SFDVKD. The CDR3 runs to 12 residues. The CDR3 reads CATRDSDRGYTF. CDR3 sequence (DNA): TGTGCCACCAGGGACAGCGACAGGGGCTACACCTTC.